This TCR beta chain was observed in a study of T cell responses to AZD1222 COVID-19 vaccine. Whole-study context: Second-dose timings of about 4 or about 12 weeks were pooled.

Per the germline V gene, CDR1 is KGHSH and CDR2 is LQKENI. CDR3 length equals 15 residues. V lost 3 bases and J lost 8; bases outside the gene matches: 4. Measured with immunoSEQ multiplex PCR; TCRdb has only the in-frame clones, and not every one. The table has some 130,000 clones, approximately 90% seen once. The chain has TRBV18 and TRBJ1-6; 10 bases are shared with TRBD1. The sequencing here drew on peripheral blood, taken on day 0 of AZD1222 vaccination. This TCR came from an adult in good health. The CDR3 sequence is CASSPGQGNHSPLHF. DNA of the CDR3: TGTGCCAGCTCACCGGGACAGGGGAACCATTCACCCCTCCACTTT.